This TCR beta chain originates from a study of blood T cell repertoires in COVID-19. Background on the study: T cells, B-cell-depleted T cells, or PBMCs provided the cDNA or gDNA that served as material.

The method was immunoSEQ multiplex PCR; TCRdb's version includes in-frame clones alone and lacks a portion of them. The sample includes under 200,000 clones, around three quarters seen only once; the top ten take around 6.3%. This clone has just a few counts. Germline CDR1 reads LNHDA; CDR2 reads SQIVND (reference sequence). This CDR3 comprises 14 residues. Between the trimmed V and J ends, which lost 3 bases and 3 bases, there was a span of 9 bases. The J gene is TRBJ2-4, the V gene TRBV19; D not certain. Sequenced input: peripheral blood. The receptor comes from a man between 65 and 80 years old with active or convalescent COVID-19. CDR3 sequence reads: CASSMRGGKNIQYF. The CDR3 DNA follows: TGTGCCAGTAGTATGAGAGGCGGCAAAAACATTCAGTACTTC.